The 6 T cell receptor beta chains in this list originate from one sample, sequenced in a study of blood T cell repertoires in COVID-19. Here immunoSEQ multiplex PCR was the method, and the copy in TCRdb shows in-frame clones only, minus some. Seen here are 300,000 to 450,000 clones, 81% observed once, and the top ten hold 0.85% to 1.2%. The sample comprised peripheral blood. Source of these receptors: a human donor with acute or convalescent COVID-19. The donor label of this sample is uncertain.

Only a few counts were recorded for this clone. The chain combines TRBV5-1 with TRBJ1-1, with TRBD1 identical over 11 bases. There are 16 residues in the CDR3. Germline lookup yields CDR1 SGHRS and CDR2 YFSETQ. V lost 4 bases, J lost 4 bases, and 9 bases stayed unmatched. CDR3 in DNA: TGCGCCAGCAGCCAGAACACCGGGACAGGGGGCACTGAAGCTTTCTTT. Its protein product is CASSQNTGTGGTEAFF.

This chain uses TRBV18 with TRBJ1-3; D ambiguous. This CDR3 spans 15 amino acids. With 2 bases removed from V and 0 bases from J, the gap between germline ends came to 8 bases. Per germline, CDR1 KGHSH and CDR2 LQKENI. The CDR3 DNA is TGTGCCAGCTCACCAACAGCTTACTCTGGAAACACCATATATTTT. Its protein product is CASSPTAYSGNTIYF.

The rearrangement uses TRBV6-6 and TRBJ2-7; TRBD1 might be the D (5 bases). The CDR3 has 14 residues. In germline, CDR1 is MNHNY, CDR2 SVGAGI (reference sequence). Trimming took off 2 bases at V and 3 bases at J, with 11 bases between the two ends. CDR3 bases: TGTGCCAGCAGTTACCCCGACAGAATCTACGAGCAGTACTTC. Its protein is CASSYPDRIYEQYF.

The chain recombines TRBV12-3 or TRBV12-4 with TRBJ2-7; TRBD1 matches 8 bases. After removal of 6 bases from V and 2 bases from J, the junction contained 3 bases not matched to a gene. CDR3 length: 13 amino acids. CDR3 bases: TGTGCCAGCAGGGTGGGACAGGCCTACGAGCAGTACTTC. Protein sequence: CASRVGQAYEQYF.

The rearrangement joins TRBV6-5 to TRBJ1-4; a weak D match, TRBD1 (5 bases). Germline values: CDR1 MNHEY, CDR2 SVGAGI. V was trimmed by 5 bases and J by 4 bases, leaving 11 bases between them. The CDR3 length is 14 residues. CDR3 nucleotides: TGTGCCAGCAGTAAGCATGGACATAATGAAAAACTGTTTTTT. This gives the protein CASSKHGHNEKLFF.

The chain links TRBV12-3 or TRBV12-4 to TRBJ1-2; no clear D gene. The ends were cut back, 2 bases at V and 10 bases at J, with 11 bases in the middle. This CDR3 spans 12 amino acids. The CDR3, as DNA: TGTGCCAGCAGTTTACTAGGAATTTTCTACACCTTC. This encodes CASSLLGIFYTF.